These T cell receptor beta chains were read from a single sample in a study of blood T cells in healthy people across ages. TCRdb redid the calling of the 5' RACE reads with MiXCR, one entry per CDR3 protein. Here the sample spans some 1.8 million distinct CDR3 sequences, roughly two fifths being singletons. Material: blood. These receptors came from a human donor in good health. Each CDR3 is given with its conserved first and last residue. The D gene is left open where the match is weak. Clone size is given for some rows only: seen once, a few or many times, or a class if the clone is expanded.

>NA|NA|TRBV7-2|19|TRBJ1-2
TGTGCCAGCAACTTAGCTTTCGGGACCGGGGGCGCGGGAAGCAACGGCTACACCTTC
CASNLAFGTGGAGSNGYTF
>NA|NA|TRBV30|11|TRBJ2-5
TGTGCCTGGAGTATCCAAGAGACCCAGTACTTC
CAWSIQETQYF
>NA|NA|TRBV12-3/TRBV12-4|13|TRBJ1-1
TGTGCCAGCACCGAGGAGAAGAACACTGAAGCTTTCTTT
CASTEEKNTEAFF
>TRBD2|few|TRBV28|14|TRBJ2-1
TGTGCCAGCAGCACACCGCAGCGGGGGGGTGAGCAGTTCTTC
CASSTPQRGGEQFF
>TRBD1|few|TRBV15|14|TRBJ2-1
TGTGCCACCAGCCCCCGATTAGCGACAGGGGGGTCGTTCTTC
CATSPRLATGGSFF
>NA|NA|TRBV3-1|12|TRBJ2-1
TGTGCCAGCAGCCAAGATGCCAGGGGGCAGTTCTTC
CASSQDARGQFF
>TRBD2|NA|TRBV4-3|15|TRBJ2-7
TGCGCCAGCAGCCAATTCAGCGGGGGATCCTACGAGCAGTACTTC
CASSQFSGGSYEQYF
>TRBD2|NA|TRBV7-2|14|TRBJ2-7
TGTGCCAGCAGCTGGCTAGCGGGGGAATACGAGCAGTACTTC
CASSWLAGEYEQYF
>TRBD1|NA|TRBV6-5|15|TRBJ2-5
TGTGCCAGCAGTTCGACAGGGTTCTCGGGAGAGACCCAGTACTTC
CASSSTGFSGETQYF
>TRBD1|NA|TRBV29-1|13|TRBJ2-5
TGCAGCGCTTATACAGGGGATTCGGAGACCCAGTACTTC
CSAYTGDSETQYF
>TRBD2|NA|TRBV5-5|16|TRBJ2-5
TGTGCCAGCAGCTTGTCGGGTAGCGGGCGACAAGAGACCCAGTACTTC
CASSLSGSGRQETQYF
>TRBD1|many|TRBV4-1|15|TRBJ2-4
TGCGCCAGCAGCCAAGACGGCCAGGGGGCAAACATTCAGTACTTC
CASSQDGQGANIQYF
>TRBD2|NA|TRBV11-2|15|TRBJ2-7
TGTGCCAGCAGCTATCATAGCGGGTTCGATTACGAGCAGTACTTC
CASSYHSGFDYEQYF
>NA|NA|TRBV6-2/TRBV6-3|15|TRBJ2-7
TGTGCCAGCAGTTTACCGCCCGGGGTCACATCCGAGCAGTACTTC
CASSLPPGVTSEQYF
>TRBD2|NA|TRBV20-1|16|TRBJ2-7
TGCAGTGCTAGATATGCCGGGACTAGCGGATTCTACGAGCAGTACTTC
CSARYAGTSGFYEQYF
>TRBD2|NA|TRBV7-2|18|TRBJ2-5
TGTGCCAGCAGCCACGGCGGACTAGCGGGGGGGCCTAGTGAGACCCAGTACTTC
CASSHGGLAGGPSETQYF
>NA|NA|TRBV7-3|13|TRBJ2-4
TGTGCCAGCAGCCAAGACGCCCCCACCCAGCAGTACTTC
CASSQDAPTQQYF
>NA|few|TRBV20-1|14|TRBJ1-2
TGCAGTGCTAGGGAACAGGGAGTTAACTATGGCTACACCTTC
CSAREQGVNYGYTF
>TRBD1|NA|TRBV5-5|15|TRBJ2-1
TGTGCCAGCAGCCAAGGGGACAGGGAGGGGAATGAGCAGTTCTTC
CASSQGDREGNEQFF
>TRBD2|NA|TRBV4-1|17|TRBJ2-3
TGCGCCGGCAGCCAAGATCCTAGCGGGGGCTTTGGGGATACGCAGTATTTT
CAGSQDPSGGFGDTQYF
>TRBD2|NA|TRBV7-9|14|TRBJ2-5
TGTGCCAGCAGCCGGGGGGACCCCGGGGAGACCCAGTACTTC
CASSRGDPGETQYF
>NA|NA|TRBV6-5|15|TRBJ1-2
TGTGCCAGCAGTTACGGATCGGGCAACAACTACGGCTACACCTTC
CASSYGSGNNYGYTF
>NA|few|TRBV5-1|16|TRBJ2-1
TGCGCCAGCAGCTTGGCCCGAGTTCGTTCCTACAATGAGCAGTTCTTC
CASSLARVRSYNEQFF
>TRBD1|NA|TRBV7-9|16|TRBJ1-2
TGTGCCAGCAGCTCCATTACGCTGACAGGGGGGTATGGCTACACCTTC
CASSSITLTGGYGYTF